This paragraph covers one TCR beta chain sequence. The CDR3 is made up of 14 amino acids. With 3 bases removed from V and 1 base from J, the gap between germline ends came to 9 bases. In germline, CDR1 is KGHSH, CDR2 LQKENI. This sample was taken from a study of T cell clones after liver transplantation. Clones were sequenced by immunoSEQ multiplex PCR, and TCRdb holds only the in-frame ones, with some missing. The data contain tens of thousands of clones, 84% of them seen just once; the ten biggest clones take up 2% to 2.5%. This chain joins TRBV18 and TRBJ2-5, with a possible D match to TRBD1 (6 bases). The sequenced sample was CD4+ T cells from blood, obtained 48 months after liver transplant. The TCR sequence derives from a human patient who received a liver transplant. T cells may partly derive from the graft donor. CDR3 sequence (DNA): TGTGCCAGCTCACCGGGGACACCCCAAGAGACCCAGTACTTC. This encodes CASSPGTPQETQYF.